This passage covers 22 T cell receptor beta chains from one sample sequenced in a study of graft-versus-host responses after intestinal transplantation. Produced via immunoSEQ multiplex PCR; TCRdb's table is partial and in-frame only. This sample has about 73,000 clones, with almost 90% found just once. Their antigens remain unidentified. The specimen was unstimulated CD8+ T cells sorted from spleen or lymph node cells, collected before transplant. These receptors all come from a human donor who was the organ donor for an intestinal transplant.

The CDR3: CASSLLAGGTDTQYF. For the CDR3, the DNA is TGTGCCAGCAGCTTACTAGCGGGGGGCACAGATACGCAGTATTTT. This chain connects TRBV5-6 to TRBJ2-3; 11 nucleotides match TRBD2. Germline V gives CDR1 SGHDT, CDR2 YYEEEE. The CDR3 covers 15 residues. After removal of 2 bases from V and 1 base from J, the junction contained 0 bases not matched to a gene.

The gene calls are TRBV20-1 and TRBJ2-7; perhaps TRBD2 as D (5 bases). The ends were cut back, 6 bases at V and 6 bases at J, with 12 bases in the middle. This CDR3 is 11 amino acids long. Germline CDR1 reads DFQATT; CDR2 reads SNEGSKA (reference sequence). The CDR3 sequence is CSAKGVREQYV. The DNA of the CDR3 is TGCAGTGCCAAGGGAGTTCGCGAGCAGTACGTC.

The chain carries TRBV4-1 and TRBJ1-5; 9 nucleotides match TRBD1. Germline lookup yields CDR1 MGHRA and CDR2 YSYEKL. With 0 bases clipped from V and 11 bases from J, the junction kept 17 bases outside the gene matches. CDR3 length equals 18 residues. The CDR3 here is CASSQESRDRVRGAAQHF. CDR3 nucleotide sequence: TGCGCCAGCAGCCAAGAGAGCCGGGACAGGGTCCGCGGAGCAGCCCAGCATTTT.

In nucleotides, the CDR3 is TGTGCCAGCAGCGTAGCGGGACAGCTAGATTCACCCCTCCACTTT. Translated, it gives CASSVAGQLDSPLHF. The rearrangement uses TRBV9 and TRBJ1-6, with 7 bases that match TRBD1. The CDR3 is made up of 15 amino acids. The germline gives CDR1 SGDLS, CDR2 YYNGEE. The ends lost 0 bases at V and 8 bases at J; junction bases unmatched: 5.

The V gene is TRBV7-9, the J gene TRBJ1-6; maybe TRBD1 (6 bases). Trimming left V 8 bases short and J 5 bases short, with 19 bases between. The CDR3 consists of 16 residues. CDR1 is SEHNR, CDR2 FQNEAQ, per germline (reference sequence). DNA of the CDR3: TGTGCCAGCCTCCCGGGTAAGGGGGAAGATAATTCACCCCTCCACTTT. Amino acids: CASLPGKGEDNSPLHF.

This clone was counted once. V usage is TRBV7-9 and J usage is TRBJ1-2, with TRBD1 as a possible D gene (6 bases). Trimming cost V 4 bases and J 2 bases, with 11 bases left between them. Germline loops: CDR1 SEHNR, CDR2 FQNEAQ (reference sequence). This CDR3 has 14 amino acids. Here the CDR3 DNA reads TGTGCCAGCAGCTCCACAGGGTCCAACTATGGCTACACCTTC. Its translation is CASSSTGSNYGYTF.

V gene TRBV6-6 combines with J gene TRBJ1-1, with a tentative D call TRBD1 (5 bases). The CDR3 loop spans 11 amino acids. The V gene's germline CDR1 is MNHNY and CDR2 SVGAGI (reference sequence). Trimming left V 3 bases short and J 8 bases short, with 7 bases between. CDR3 amino acids: CASSYGGEAFF. The CDR3, as DNA: TGTGCCAGCAGTTATGGGGGGGAAGCTTTCTTT.

The table lists this clone with a count of one. The chain is built from TRBV6-1 and TRBJ2-3, with TRBD2 identical over 8 bases. The CDR3 consists of 15 residues. The V segment lost 2 bases and the J segment 1 base; nucleotides outside the gene matches: 2. CDR1 MNHNS and CDR2 SASEGT come from the germline V gene. Here the CDR3 reads CASSEISGGTDTQYF. The DNA of the CDR3 is TGTGCCAGCAGTGAAATTAGCGGGGGCACAGATACGCAGTATTTT.

This chain links TRBV30 with TRBJ2-7, with TRBD1 matching over 7 bases. Losses at the gene ends were 4 bases for V and 1 base for J; bases not matched to a gene: 10. Germline V lookup: CDR1 GTSNPN, CDR2 SVGIG (reference sequence). The CDR3 covers 15 residues. The CDR3: CAWNRQGSGSYEQYV. DNA of the CDR3: TGTGCCTGGAATCGACAGGGATCGGGTTCCTACGAGCAGTACGTC.

This clone appeared a few times. This chain uses TRBV19 with TRBJ1-5; 10 nucleotides agree with TRBD1. The CDR3 consists of 15 residues. Per germline, CDR1 LNHDA and CDR2 SQIVND (reference sequence). V was pared by 0 bases and J by 5 bases, with 1 base of the junction left unmatched. The CDR3 DNA follows: TGTGCCAGTAGTATAGAGGGACAGGGGTATCAGCCCCAGCATTTT. Translated, it gives CASSIEGQGYQPQHF.

The chain is built from TRBV4-1 and TRBJ2-2, with D unclear. V was cut by 7 bases and J by 4 bases, with 7 bases left in between. Germline loops: CDR1 MGHRA, CDR2 YSYEKL. The CDR3 contains 12 residues. CDR3 residues: CASTGPTGELFF. The CDR3 bases are TGCGCCAGCACGGGTCCCACCGGGGAGCTGTTTTTT.

The CDR3 sequence is CASNDPTSAASSGNTIYF. DNA of the CDR3: TGTGCCAGCAACGACCCGACCTCGGCGGCAAGCTCTGGAAACACCATATATTTT. V and J are TRBV2 and TRBJ1-3, with no clear D. The CDR3 consists of 18 residues. CDR1 is SNHLY, CDR2 FYNNEI, per germline. V was shortened by 7 bases and J by 0 bases, with 22 bases between the two germline ends.

This chain uses TRBV19 with TRBJ1-4; D not certain. Germline-derived CDR1 and CDR2 are LNHDA and SQIVND (reference sequence). The CDR3 spans 17 residues. Trimming stripped 0 bases from V and 5 bases from J, with 16 bases between. Written as DNA, the CDR3 is TGTGCCAGTAGTATAGAATTGGGCGGGCTGCAGAATGAAAAACTGTTTTTT. It yields the protein CASSIELGGLQNEKLFF.

Here the CDR3 DNA reads TGTGCCAGCAGCCAAGATGGACAGGGAGAGAACACCGGGGAGCTGTTTTTT. Its translation: CASSQDGQGENTGELFF. The gene calls are TRBV4-2 and TRBJ2-2; TRBD1 aligns across 8 bases. The ends lost 0 bases at V and 1 base at J; junction bases unmatched: 4. The CDR3 has 17 amino acids. Looked up from germline, CDR1 is LGHNA and CDR2 is YNFKEQ.

This rearrangement joins TRBV4-2 to TRBJ2-2; D remains ambiguous. Germline assignment: CDR1 LGHNA and CDR2 YNFKEQ. Trimming left V 0 bases short and J 7 bases short, with 18 bases between. This CDR3 is built from 17 residues. CDR3 sequence: CASSQEAGFPRVGELFF. CDR3 coding DNA: TGTGCCAGCAGCCAAGAGGCCGGGTTTCCCCGCGTCGGGGAGCTGTTTTTT.

The chain is built from TRBV6-1 and TRBJ2-3; tentative D call: TRBD2 (5 bases). Trimming left V 0 bases short and J 4 bases short, with 20 bases between. Germline V gene sequence: CDR1 MNHNS, CDR2 SASEGT. This CDR3 is 18 amino acids long. The CDR3 loop reads CASSEASGVVPRADTQYF. Written as DNA, the CDR3 is TGTGCCAGCAGTGAAGCGAGTGGGGTGGTCCCGCGGGCAGATACGCAGTATTTT.

This clone was observed a single time. J is TRBJ2-2 and V is TRBV6-5, with D possibly matching TRBD1 (6 bases). The CDR3 loop spans 16 amino acids. From germline, CDR1 is MNHEY and CDR2 SVGAGI. V lost 0 bases, J lost 2 bases, and 10 bases lay in between. CDR3: CASSYSMGANTGELFF. The CDR3 DNA reads as TGTGCCAGCAGTTACTCGATGGGGGCCAACACCGGGGAGCTGTTTTTT.

The chain combines TRBV4-2 with TRBJ2-1; 8 nucleotides line up with TRBD2. The V segment lost 0 bases and the J segment 5 bases; nucleotides outside the gene matches: 6. The CDR3 extends over 16 amino acids. The germline V gene encodes CDR1 LGHNA and CDR2 YNFKEQ. CDR3: CASSQDLGGGHNEQFF. Here the CDR3 DNA reads TGTGCCAGCAGCCAAGATCTCGGCGGGGGGCACAATGAGCAGTTCTTC.

The CDR3 loop is CASSYGSAGGTDTQYF. CDR3 bases: TGTGCCAGCAGTTACGGATCAGCGGGGGGTACAGATACGCAGTATTTT. V usage is TRBV6-5 and J usage is TRBJ2-3, with 9 bases lining up with TRBD2. V dropped 2 bases and J dropped 3; count of bases not matched to a gene: 6. This CDR3 contains 16 residues. The V gene's germline CDR1 is MNHEY and CDR2 SVGAGI.

The gene calls are TRBV7-9 and TRBJ1-5; 10 nucleotides align to TRBD1. J was trimmed by 6 bases and V by 4 bases; bases with no gene match: 6. Germline V gene lookup returns CDR1 SEHNR and CDR2 FQNEAQ (reference sequence). This CDR3 region has 15 residues. CDR3 sequence reads: CASSSGTGASQPQHF. The DNA for the CDR3 is TGTGCCAGCAGCTCCGGGACAGGGGCCAGTCAGCCCCAGCATTTT.

The chain recombines TRBV13 with TRBJ1-2; no reliable D call. Trimming cost V 5 bases and J 5 bases, with 3 bases left between them. The CDR3 spans 10 residues. The V gene's germline CDR1 is PRHDT and CDR2 FYEKMQ (reference sequence). CDR3 DNA: TGTGCCAGCAGCCCATATGGCTACACCTTC. The encoded protein is CASSPYGYTF.

The genes are TRBV6-1 and TRBJ1-2; 7 positions agree with TRBD1. The CDR3 length is 14 residues. V trimming: 3 bases; J trimming: 2 bases; junction bases outside the gene matches: 3. Germline values: CDR1 MNHNS, CDR2 SASEGT. The CDR3 DNA is TGTGCCAGCAGTGAGGACAGGACCAACTATGGCTACACCTTC. Residues: CASSEDRTNYGYTF.